The 20 T cell receptor beta chains reported below all come from one sample, sequenced in a study of T cells after yellow fever vaccination. TCRdb used MiXCR to reprocess the 5' RACE reads, holding one entry per CDR3 protein. The data hold about 68,000 distinct CDR3 sequences, with around 7% observed a single time. Source: CD8+ T cells sorted from PBMCs, taken more than 40 days after the first yellow fever vaccination. Every receptor here comes from a man younger than 30 who received the YFV17D yellow fever vaccine.

This clonotype was seen a few times. The chain is built from TRBV12-3 or TRBV12-4 and TRBJ2-7, with D possibly matching TRBD1 (6 bases). CDR3 length equals 12 residues. V lost 5 bases, J lost 5 bases, and 10 bases lay in between. CDR3 nucleotide sequence: TGTGCCAGCAGTCCAAACAGGGACGAGCAGTACTTC. Its translation: CASSPNRDEQYF.

This clonotype was detected only a few times. J is TRBJ1-2 and V is TRBV7-9; the D is unclear. The germline gives CDR1 SEHNR, CDR2 FQNEAQ (reference sequence). V was shortened by 1 base and J by 2 bases, with 8 bases between the two germline ends. The CDR3 runs 14 residues. The chain's CDR3 is CASSLGAVNYGYTF. DNA of the CDR3: TGTGCCAGCAGCTTAGGAGCGGTCAACTATGGCTACACCTTC.

The table lists this clonotype with many counts. This chain joins TRBV12-3 or TRBV12-4 and TRBJ2-2; D remains ambiguous. CDR3 length: 14 amino acids. V shed 5 bases and J shed 0 bases, with 7 bases lying between them. The CDR3 DNA reads as TGTGCCAGCAGTCTAACGGCGAACACCGGGGAGCTGTTTTTT. Protein: CASSLTANTGELFF.

This chain connects TRBV27 to TRBJ1-6; D is perhaps TRBD1 (6 bases). This CDR3 is 13 amino acids long. Deletions cut 4 bases from V and 8 bases from J, with 9 bases between. Germline lookup yields CDR1 MNHEY and CDR2 SMNVEV (reference sequence). The CDR3 loop reads CASSWEGDSPLHF. CDR3 bases: TGTGCCAGCAGTTGGGAGGGGGATTCACCCCTCCACTTT.

This clonotype was recorded at least ten times. The chain employs TRBV9 and TRBJ2-7, with 8 positions matching TRBD1. The V and J ends lost 4 bases and 5 bases, in that order; junction bases with no gene match: 11. CDR3 length equals 15 residues. Germline V gene data show CDR1 as SGDLS and CDR2 as YYNGEE. The CDR3 is CASSHLGTGLNEQYF. CDR3 DNA sequence: TGTGCCAGCAGCCACCTAGGGACAGGTCTGAACGAGCAGTACTTC. The variable domain in full, completed from reference TRBV9 and TRBJ2-7, reads DSGVTQTPKHLITATGQRVTLRCSPRSGDLSVYWYQQSLDQGLQFLIQYYNGEERAKGNILERFSAQQFPDLHSELNLSSLELGDSALYFCASSHLGTGLNEQYFGPGTRLTVT.

Ten or more counts support this clonotype. V and J are TRBV7-2 and TRBJ1-2, with no clear D. The CDR3 is 17 amino acids. V shed 5 bases and J shed 5 bases, with 24 bases lying between them. Germline-derived CDR1 and CDR2 are SGHTA and FQGNSA. CDR3 sequence reads: CASSIGPGRRAWYGYTF. CDR3 in DNA: TGTGCCAGCAGCATTGGCCCCGGGAGACGGGCGTGGTATGGCTACACCTTC.

The table lists this clonotype with many counts. This chain uses TRBV4-3 with TRBJ2-6; D is possibly TRBD2 (5 bases). Germline CDR1 reads LGHNA; CDR2 reads YSLEER. This CDR3 contains 18 residues. V lost 0 bases to trimming and J lost 0 bases, with 12 bases between them. CDR3 sequence: CASSQDGKRASGANVLTF. The CDR3 DNA sequence: TGCGCCAGCAGCCAAGATGGAAAGAGGGCCTCTGGGGCCAACGTCCTGACTTTC.

A few counts support this clonotype. V is TRBV12-3 or TRBV12-4 and J is TRBJ2-5, with TRBD2 matching over 11 bases. V gave up 5 bases and J gave up 0 bases; unmatched junction bases: 5. The CDR3 is 16 amino acids. The CDR3 loop reads CASSTTSGGYQETQYF. The DNA of the CDR3 is TGTGCCAGCAGTACAACTAGCGGGGGTTACCAAGAGACCCAGTACTTC.

This clonotype was detected ten times or more. This chain connects TRBV7-6 to TRBJ1-1; D is unresolved. Germline CDR1 SGHVS, CDR2 FNYEAQ. The CDR3 runs 15 residues. V gave up 0 bases and J gave up 6 bases, with 14 bases separating them. CDR3 sequence (DNA): TGTGCCAGCAGCTTAGCGTTGAAGGATGTCGCTGAAGCTTTCTTT. This codes for CASSLALKDVAEAFF.

This clonotype was detected ten times or more. The gene calls are TRBV20-1 and TRBJ1-1, with D possibly matching TRBD1 (6 bases). Germline assignment: CDR1 DFQATT and CDR2 SNEGSKA (reference sequence). The CDR3 runs to 15 residues. Trimming took off 5 bases at V and 0 bases at J, with 16 bases between the two ends. The DNA of the CDR3 is TGCAGTGCTCCCGAGGTGGGGGGGCTGAACACTGAAGCTTTCTTT. This sequence encodes CSAPEVGGLNTEAFF.

This clonotype came up many times. The V call is TRBV4-1, the J call TRBJ2-3, with D maybe TRBD1 (6 bases). V gave up 6 bases and J gave up 5 bases, with 21 bases separating them. The CDR3 is made up of 16 amino acids. From germline, CDR1 is MGHRA and CDR2 YSYEKL. The CDR3 loop is CASSPSRGGFVDTQYF. The DNA for the CDR3 is TGCGCCAGCAGTCCAAGCAGGGGTGGATTCGTAGATACGCAGTATTTT.

In its sample, this clonotype was seen many times. The chain uses TRBV4-1 and TRBJ1-2, with D perhaps TRBD1 (5 bases). The ends were cut back, 4 bases at V and 5 bases at J, with 17 bases in the middle. The CDR3 has 15 residues. The germline CDR1 and CDR2 sequences are MGHRA and YSYEKL. For the CDR3, the DNA is TGCGCCAGCAGCCCCGCCCCAGGGACGGATTATGGCTACACCTTC. It yields the protein CASSPAPGTDYGYTF.

There are many counts of this clonotype. The CDR3 protein is CSARGQAYGYTF. The CDR3 DNA sequence: TGCAGTGCCCGGGGACAGGCTTATGGCTACACCTTC. The J gene is TRBJ1-2, the V gene TRBV20-1, with 8 positions matching TRBD1. Germline V lookup: CDR1 DFQATT, CDR2 SNEGSKA (reference sequence). This CDR3 spans 12 amino acids. V lost 6 bases, J lost 5 bases, and 5 bases stayed unmatched.

The chain recombines TRBV6-1 with TRBJ2-1; D might be TRBD2 (5 bases). CDR3 length equals 14 residues. CDR1 is MNHNS, CDR2 SASEGT, per germline. The germline V and J ends were trimmed by 8 bases and 5 bases, with 16 bases remaining between them. CDR3 loop: CASRARVGHNEQFF. Written as DNA, the CDR3 is TGTGCCAGCCGGGCGCGGGTTGGGCACAATGAGCAGTTCTTC.

This clonotype was observed many times. The V and J genes are TRBV11-2 and TRBJ2-3; no reliable D call. Trimming removed 5 bases at V and 0 bases at J, with 12 bases between. Germline assignment: CDR1 SGHAT and CDR2 FQNNGV. The CDR3 runs 15 residues. CDR3 loop: CASSLGPTSTDTQYF. The CDR3 coding sequence is TGTGCCAGCAGCCTGGGTCCTACCAGCACAGATACGCAGTATTTT.

This clonotype was seen ten or more times. The chain is built from TRBV12-3 or TRBV12-4 and TRBJ1-1; TRBD1 agrees at 7 bases. J lost 4 bases, V lost 10 bases, and 6 bases had no gene match. CDR3 length: 12 amino acids. This CDR3 reads CAKKGQITEAFF. The DNA for the CDR3 is TGTGCCAAAAAGGGACAGATCACTGAAGCTTTCTTT.

This clonotype was detected many times. The J gene is TRBJ2-2, the V gene TRBV7-6, with TRBD2 as a possible D gene (5 bases). This CDR3 contains 15 residues. In germline, CDR1 is SGHVS, CDR2 FNYEAQ. Trimming removed 2 bases from V and 1 base from J, with 8 bases in between. For the CDR3, the DNA is TGTGCCAGCAGCTTAAGCGGAGGGAACACCGGGGAGCTGTTTTTT. Amino acid sequence: CASSLSGGNTGELFF.

This clonotype was observed many times. The CDR3 bases are TGTGCCACCAGCGACCAGGGGGCTCTAGAGACCCAGTACTTC. Translated, it gives CATSDQGALETQYF. V gene TRBV15 combines with J gene TRBJ2-5; 8 bases fit TRBD1. The CDR3 runs 14 residues. J gave up 4 bases and V 5 bases, and 6 bases lay outside the gene matches. Germline CDR1 is LNHNV and CDR2 is YYDKDF (reference sequence).

This clonotype was observed many times. The chain is built from TRBV5-5 and TRBJ2-5, with 9 bases matching TRBD1. This CDR3 contains 15 residues. Germline-derived CDR1 and CDR2 are SGHKS and YYEKEE (reference sequence). With V trimmed by 4 bases and J by 4 bases, 8 bases remained unmatched. CDR3 in amino acids: CASSTGQGLRETQYF. The CDR3 region has the DNA TGTGCCAGCAGCACCGGACAGGGGCTAAGAGAGACCCAGTACTTC.

This clonotype was recorded a few times. The chain carries TRBV7-6 and TRBJ1-4; D remains ambiguous. Germline V gives CDR1 SGHVS, CDR2 FNYEAQ. The CDR3 is 14 residues long. V shed 8 bases and J shed 4 bases, with 14 bases lying between them. This CDR3 reads CASSLAGINEKLFF. The CDR3 DNA is TGTGCCAGCTCCCTCGCGGGAATTAATGAAAAACTGTTTTTT. The full variable domain, completed using reference TRBV7-6 and TRBJ1-4, is GAGVSQSPRYKVTKRGQDVALRCDPISGHVSLYWYRQALGQGPEFLTYFNYEAQQDKSGLPNDRFSAERPEGSISTLTIQRTEQRDSAMYRCASSLAGINEKLFFGSGTQLSVL.